One T cell receptor beta chain is described in this entry. The sample is drawn from a study of T cell changes during pregnancy in multiple sclerosis. After removal of 4 bases from V and 2 bases from J, the junction contained 4 bases not matched to a gene. This CDR3 contains 16 residues. The germline V gene has CDR1 SGHRS and CDR2 YFSETQ. Assay: immunoSEQ multiplex PCR; the TCRdb copy retains only in-frame clones and omits some. The sample consists of more than 95,000 clones, 92% of them appearing once. This TCR derives from a female donor with multiple sclerosis, enrolled in a pregnancy study. The V call is TRBV5-1, the J call TRBJ2-3; the match to TRBD2 covers 13 bases. The input for sequencing was peripheral blood, taken after pregnancy. CDR3 sequence: CASSPGLAGPTDTQYF. CDR3 bases: TGCGCCAGCAGCCCGGGACTAGCGGGACCCACAGATACGCAGTATTTT.